This T cell receptor (beta chain) was sequenced in a study of cytomegalovirus exposure and HLA in healthy donors. Study-wide findings and caveats: The investigators catalogued 150 to 200 TCR beta chains as cytomegalovirus-associated.

Sequenced by immunoSEQ multiplex PCR; TCRdb stores in-frame clones only, minus some. In the table there are fewer than 250,000 clones, over 65% of which are singletons. As for this clone: Its specificity is not known.

This CDR3 region has 14 residues. V lost 2 bases, J lost 5 bases, and 15 bases lay in between. Germline CDR1 is GTSNPN and CDR2 is SVGIG (reference sequence). This receptor was identified in a woman younger than 30 in good health and CMV-seronegative. The rearrangement uses TRBV30 and TRBJ1-2; no firm D call. Sequencing was performed on PBMCs. The CDR3 nucleotides read TGTGCCTGGAGTAAGGCGGGCGCTGTATATGGCTACACCTTC. This encodes CAWSKAGAVYGYTF.